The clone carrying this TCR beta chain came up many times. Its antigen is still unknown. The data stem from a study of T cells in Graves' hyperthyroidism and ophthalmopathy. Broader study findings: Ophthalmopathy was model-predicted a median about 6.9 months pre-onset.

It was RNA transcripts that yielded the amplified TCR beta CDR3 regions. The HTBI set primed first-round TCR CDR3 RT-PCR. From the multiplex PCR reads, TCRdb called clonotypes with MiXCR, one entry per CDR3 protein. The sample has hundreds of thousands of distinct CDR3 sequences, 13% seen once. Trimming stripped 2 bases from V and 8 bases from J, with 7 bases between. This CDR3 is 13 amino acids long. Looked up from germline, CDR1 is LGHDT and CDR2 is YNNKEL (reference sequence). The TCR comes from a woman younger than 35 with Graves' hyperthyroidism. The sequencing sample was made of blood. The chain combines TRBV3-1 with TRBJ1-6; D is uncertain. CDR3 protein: CASSQQADSPLHF. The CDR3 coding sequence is TGTGCCAGCAGCCAACAGGCGGATTCACCCCTCCACTTT.